What follows are 21 T cell receptor beta chains derived from one specimen sequenced in a study of graft-versus-host responses after intestinal transplantation. Assay: immunoSEQ multiplex PCR; the TCRdb copy retains only in-frame clones and omits some. Here the sample spans 13,000 to 15,000 clones, just under 30% being singletons. Material: alloreactive CD4+ T cells from a mixed lymphocyte reaction culture, obtained before intestinal transplant. Sample subset: CFSE-low proliferating T cells sorted from approximately six-day pre-transplant mixed lymphocyte reaction (GvH or HvG direction). All receptors derive from a human patient who received an intestinal transplant.

This clone has only one observation. This rearrangement joins TRBV5-1 to TRBJ2-6, with D possibly being TRBD1 (6 bases). Looked up from germline, CDR1 is SGHRS and CDR2 is YFSETQ. The V end was cut by 2 bases, the J end by 0 bases, with 15 bases between. This CDR3 comprises 18 residues. In DNA, the CDR3 is TGCGCCAGCAGCTTAGCTGACAGGTCTAGCTCTGGGGCCAACGTCCTGACTTTC. Translating gives CASSLADRSSSGANVLTF.

This clone was seen a few times. This chain joins TRBV2 and TRBJ2-5; tentative D call: TRBD1 (6 bases). The CDR3 is 17 residues long. Germline CDR1 and CDR2: SNHLY and FYNNEI. Trimming took 2 bases from V and 0 from J, leaving 16 bases between them. DNA for the CDR3: TGTGCCAGCAGTGAACCCACCCCAGGACAGTACCAAGAGACCCAGTACTTC. Its protein product is CASSEPTPGQYQETQYF.

This clone was counted between two and nine times. The V call is TRBV2, the J call TRBJ2-7; 7 positions agree with TRBD2. The CDR3 has 14 residues. Looked up from germline, CDR1 is SNHLY and CDR2 is FYNNEI. J gave up 0 bases and V 9 bases, and 8 bases lay outside the gene matches. The chain's CDR3 is CARGIAGNSYEQYF. Here the CDR3 DNA reads TGTGCCAGGGGAATAGCGGGCAACTCCTACGAGCAGTACTTC.

This chain's CDR3 is CATTRPNYGYTF. As DNA, the CDR3 is TGTGCCACCACGAGGCCGAACTATGGCTACACCTTC. The chain couples TRBV5-4 to TRBJ1-2, with D hard to call. V was shortened by 9 bases and J by 2 bases, with 11 bases between the two germline ends. The germline V gene encodes CDR1 SGHNT and CDR2 YYREEE (reference sequence). This CDR3 is 12 amino acids long.

This chain uses TRBV6-1 with TRBJ1-3, with D possibly TRBD1 on 6 matching bases. This CDR3 spans 14 amino acids. Trimming took 8 bases from V and 2 from J, leaving 13 bases between them. In germline, CDR1 is MNHNS, CDR2 SASEGT. CDR3 region: CASARGLPGNTIYF. CDR3 DNA: TGTGCCAGCGCCCGGGGGCTCCCTGGAAACACCATATATTTT.

To note about this clone: It may be a read error: a sequence one base away is much more abundant. The rearrangement uses TRBV2 and TRBJ2-1; 7 positions agree with TRBD2. CDR3 length: 15 amino acids. V shed 2 bases, J shed 10 bases, and the junction held 11 bases outside the gene matches. Germline CDR1 reads SNHLY; CDR2 reads FYNNEI. The CDR3 DNA reads TGTGCCAGCAGTGAAACACTAGCGCGAGGGGCCGAGCAGTTCTTC. This translates into CASSETLARGAEQFF.

V and J are TRBV4-1 and TRBJ1-1; tentative D call: TRBD1 (6 bases). Trimming took 0 bases from V and 6 from J, leaving 17 bases between them. CDR1 and CDR2 from the germline V gene are MGHRA and YSYEKL. The CDR3 is 16 amino acids. Here the CDR3 DNA reads TGCGCCAGCAGCCAAGAGGGCGGCGGGGGGCTCTCTGAAGCTTTCTTT. It encodes CASSQEGGGGLSEAFF.

This clone was found a few times. The chain employs TRBV6-6 and TRBJ2-7; D not resolved. V gave up 6 bases and J gave up 5 bases, with 8 bases separating them. The CDR3 has 11 amino acids. Germline lookup yields CDR1 MNHNY and CDR2 SVGAGI (reference sequence). Here the CDR3 reads CASSRRDEQYF. The DNA for the CDR3 is TGTGCCAGCAGCCGGAGAGACGAGCAGTACTTC.

V gene TRBV19 combines with J gene TRBJ1-4; TRBD1 matches at 9 bases. Per the germline V gene, CDR1 is LNHDA and CDR2 is SQIVND (reference sequence). V lost 8 bases and J lost 4; bases outside the gene matches: 11. The length of the CDR3 is 16 residues. The CDR3 coding sequence is TGTGCCAGTCGAATCCCCCTGGGACAGGGTAATGAAAAACTGTTTTTT. The encoded protein is CASRIPLGQGNEKLFF.

The chain carries TRBV7-3 and TRBJ2-7; maybe TRBD2 (5 bases). The length of the CDR3 is 17 residues. The germline V gene has CDR1 SGHTA and CDR2 FQGTGA. Trimming shortened V by 4 bases and J by 4 bases, and 23 bases separated the two germline ends. CDR3 bases: TGTGCCAGCAGCTCCCCCCTAGCCCGCCTTCGATGGTACGAGCAGTACTTC. Residues: CASSSPLARLRWYEQYF.

The V and J genes are TRBV6-1 and TRBJ2-7; the D gene is possibly TRBD1 (5 bases). CDR3 length equals 14 residues. V was cut by 7 bases and J by 0 bases, with 13 bases left in between. CDR1 MNHNS and CDR2 SASEGT come from the germline V gene. The CDR3, as DNA: TGTGCCAGCATTCCAGGGATCCCCTCCTACGAGCAGTACTTC. Residues: CASIPGIPSYEQYF.

V usage is TRBV2 and J usage is TRBJ1-6, with D possibly being TRBD1 (6 bases). Germline CDR1 reads SNHLY; CDR2 reads FYNNEI. CDR3 length: 16 residues. The ends were cut back, 7 bases at V and 2 bases at J, with 15 bases in the middle. CDR3 region: CASNLDRLAYNSPLHF. The CDR3 region has the DNA TGTGCCAGCAACTTGGACAGATTGGCCTATAATTCACCCCTCCACTTT.

The gene calls are TRBV20-1 and TRBJ2-1; D might be TRBD2 (5 bases). Between the trimmed V and J ends, which lost 3 bases and 9 bases, there was a span of 9 bases. In germline, CDR1 is DFQATT, CDR2 SNEGSKA (reference sequence). The CDR3 totals 11 residues. The CDR3 spells CSARSGFEQFF. CDR3 in DNA: TGCAGTGCTAGGAGCGGATTTGAGCAGTTCTTC.

The rearrangement joins TRBV6-1 to TRBJ2-5; 7 bases agree with TRBD1. In germline, CDR1 is MNHNS, CDR2 SASEGT. V shed 5 bases and J 5 bases; nucleotides not matched to a gene: 5. This CDR3 is built from 13 residues. CDR3 DNA: TGTGCCAGCAGTCCACAGGGGCGGGAGACCCAGTACTTC. This translates into CASSPQGRETQYF.

The table lists this clone with a few counts. The chain recombines TRBV5-6 with TRBJ2-7; D is unresolved. The V end lost 2 bases, the J end lost 4 bases, and 7 bases lay between the germline ends. CDR3 length equals 12 residues. CDR1 is SGHDT, CDR2 YYEEEE, per germline. This chain's CDR3 is CASSLSTYEQYF. CDR3 coding DNA: TGTGCCAGCAGCTTATCGACTTACGAGCAGTACTTC.

This clone has only a few counts. The chain has TRBV25-1 and TRBJ1-4; 11 nucleotides line up with TRBD1. J was trimmed by 5 bases and V by 1 base; bases with no gene match: 3. CDR1 and CDR2 from the germline V gene are MGHDK and SYGVNS. The CDR3 consists of 16 residues. The CDR3 loop is CASSELGTGGNEKLFF. The CDR3 bases are TGTGCCAGCAGTGAATTAGGGACAGGGGGAAATGAAAAACTGTTTTTT. Drawing the rest from reference TRBV25-1 and TRBJ1-4, the complete variable domain is EADIYQTPRYLVIGTGKKITLECSQTMGHDKMYWYQQDPGMELHLIHYSYGVNSTEKGDLSSESTVSRIRTEHFPLTLESARPSHTSQYLCASSELGTGGNEKLFFGSGTQLSVL.

By sample fraction, this clone is medium-sized (0.01 to 0.1%). This CDR3 is also generated by other DNA sequences in the sample. The chain links TRBV10-1 to TRBJ2-1, with 11 bases matching TRBD2. Trimming took 2 bases from V and 0 from J; bases not matched to a gene: 0. CDR1 is WNHNN, CDR2 SYGVQD, per germline (reference sequence). The CDR3 length is 16 residues. The CDR3 sequence is CASSETSGSSYNEQFF. The CDR3 region has the DNA TGCGCCAGCAGTGAGACTAGCGGGAGCTCCTACAATGAGCAGTTCTTC.

The chain combines TRBV5-1 with TRBJ1-1; no reliable D call. Trimming shortened V by 0 bases and J by 5 bases, and 8 bases separated the two germline ends. The CDR3 extends over 13 amino acids. Germline V gene sequence: CDR1 SGHRS, CDR2 YFSETQ. The CDR3: CASSLERATEAFF. CDR3 in DNA: TGCGCCAGCAGCTTGGAACGGGCGACTGAAGCTTTCTTT.

The J gene is TRBJ2-7, the V gene TRBV28; D is perhaps TRBD1 (5 bases). With 3 bases removed from V and 0 bases from J, the gap between germline ends came to 15 bases. CDR3 length: 16 amino acids. CDR1 and CDR2 from the germline V gene are MDHEN and SYDVKM. CDR3 loop: CASSFYRSVLSYEQYF. The DNA for the CDR3 is TGTGCCAGCAGTTTCTACAGGTCAGTACTCTCCTACGAGCAGTACTTC.

As DNA, the CDR3 is TGCAGCGTTGGGGACAGCTACACCGGGGAGCTGTTTTTT. Its protein is CSVGDSYTGELFF. The chain employs TRBV29-1 and TRBJ2-2; TRBD1 matches at 7 bases. This CDR3 is built from 13 residues. The germline V gene encodes CDR1 SQVTM and CDR2 ANQGSEA. Trimming at V came to 4 bases and at J to 3 bases, leaving 2 bases not matched to a gene.

The chain combines TRBV11-1 with TRBJ2-7; either TRBD1 or TRBD2 may fit D (5 bases each). This CDR3 has 16 residues. Germline CDR1 SGHAT, CDR2 FQDESV (reference sequence). V dropped 4 bases and J dropped 0 bases, with 16 bases sitting between them. DNA for the CDR3: TGTGCCAGCAGCTCCCTTAGCGACAGCCGCTCCTACGAGCAGTACTTC. As protein: CASSSLSDSRSYEQYF.